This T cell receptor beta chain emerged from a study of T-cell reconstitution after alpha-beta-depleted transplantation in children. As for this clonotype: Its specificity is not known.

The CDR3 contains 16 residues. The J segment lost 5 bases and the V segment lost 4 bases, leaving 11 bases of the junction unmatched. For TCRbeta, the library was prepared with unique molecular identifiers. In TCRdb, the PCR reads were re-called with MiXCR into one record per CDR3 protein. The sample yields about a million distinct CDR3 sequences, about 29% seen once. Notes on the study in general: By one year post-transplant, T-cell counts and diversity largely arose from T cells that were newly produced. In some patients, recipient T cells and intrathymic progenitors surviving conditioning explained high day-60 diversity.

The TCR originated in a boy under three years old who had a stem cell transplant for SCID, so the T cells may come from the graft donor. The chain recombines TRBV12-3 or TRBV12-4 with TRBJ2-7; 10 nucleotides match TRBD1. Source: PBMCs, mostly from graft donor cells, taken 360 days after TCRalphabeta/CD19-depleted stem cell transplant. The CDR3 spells CASSSKSDRGSHEQYF. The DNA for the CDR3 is TGTGCCAGCAGTTCTAAATCGGACAGGGGGTCCCACGAGCAGTACTTC.